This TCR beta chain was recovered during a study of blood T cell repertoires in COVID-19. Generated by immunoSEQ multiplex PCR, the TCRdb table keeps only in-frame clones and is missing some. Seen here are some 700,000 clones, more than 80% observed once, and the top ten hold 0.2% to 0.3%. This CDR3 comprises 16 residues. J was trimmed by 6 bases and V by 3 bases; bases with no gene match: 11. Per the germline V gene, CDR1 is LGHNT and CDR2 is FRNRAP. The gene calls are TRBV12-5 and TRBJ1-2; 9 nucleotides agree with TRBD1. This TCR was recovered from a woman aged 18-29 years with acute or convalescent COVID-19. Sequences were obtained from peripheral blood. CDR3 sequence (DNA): TGTGCTAGTGGTTTCCAGAGCGACAGGGGGTCCGATGGCTACACCTTC. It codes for CASGFQSDRGSDGYTF.